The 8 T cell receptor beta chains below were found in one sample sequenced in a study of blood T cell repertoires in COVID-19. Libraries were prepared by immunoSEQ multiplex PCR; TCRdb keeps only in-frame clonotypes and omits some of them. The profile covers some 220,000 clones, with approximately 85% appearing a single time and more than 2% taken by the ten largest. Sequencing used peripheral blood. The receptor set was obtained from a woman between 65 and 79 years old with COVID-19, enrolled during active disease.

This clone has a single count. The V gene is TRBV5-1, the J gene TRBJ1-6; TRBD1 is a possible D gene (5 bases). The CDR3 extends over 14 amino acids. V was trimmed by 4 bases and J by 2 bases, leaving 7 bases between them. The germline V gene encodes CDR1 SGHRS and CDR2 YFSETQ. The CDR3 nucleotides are TGCGCCAGCAGCCCGGGGGCCTATAATTCACCCCTCCACTTT. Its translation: CASSPGAYNSPLHF.

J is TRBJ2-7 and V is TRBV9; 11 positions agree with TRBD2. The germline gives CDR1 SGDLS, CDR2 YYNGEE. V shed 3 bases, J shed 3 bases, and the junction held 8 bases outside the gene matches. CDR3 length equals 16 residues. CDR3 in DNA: TGTGCCAGCAGCGCCAGAGCCGGGACTAGCGGCTACGAGCAGTACTTC. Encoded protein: CASSARAGTSGYEQYF.

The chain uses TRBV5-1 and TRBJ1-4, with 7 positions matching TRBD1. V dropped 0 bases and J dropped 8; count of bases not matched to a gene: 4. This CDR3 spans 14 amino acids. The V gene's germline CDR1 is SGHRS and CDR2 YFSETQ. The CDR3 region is CASSLGDSREKLFF. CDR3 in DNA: TGCGCCAGCAGCTTGGGGGACAGTCGGGAAAAACTGTTTTTT.

The CDR3 loop is CASSEVAGRNEKLFF. The CDR3, as DNA: TGTGCCAGCAGTGAAGTGGCAGGGCGGAATGAAAAACTGTTTTTT. The chain has TRBV2 and TRBJ1-4; D might be TRBD1 (5 bases). The germline V gene encodes CDR1 SNHLY and CDR2 FYNNEI. With 1 base removed from V and 5 bases from J, the gap between germline ends came to 11 bases. The CDR3 spans 15 residues.

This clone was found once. The chain's CDR3 is CASSPMGDFITSSNQPQHF. Written as DNA, the CDR3 is TGTGCCAGCAGTCCAATGGGGGACTTTATTACCTCTAGCAATCAGCCCCAGCATTTT. The genes are TRBV28 and TRBJ1-5, with a weak D call TRBD1 (5 bases). CDR3 length: 19 residues. V was shortened by 5 bases and J by 0 bases, with 23 bases between the two germline ends. Germline V gene data show CDR1 as MDHEN and CDR2 as SYDVKM.

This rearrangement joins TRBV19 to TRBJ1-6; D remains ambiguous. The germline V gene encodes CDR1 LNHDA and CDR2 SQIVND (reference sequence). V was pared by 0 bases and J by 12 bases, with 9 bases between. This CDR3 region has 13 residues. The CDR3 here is CASSIDRTGPLHF. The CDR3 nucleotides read TGTGCCAGTAGTATAGATCGAACGGGACCCCTCCACTTT.

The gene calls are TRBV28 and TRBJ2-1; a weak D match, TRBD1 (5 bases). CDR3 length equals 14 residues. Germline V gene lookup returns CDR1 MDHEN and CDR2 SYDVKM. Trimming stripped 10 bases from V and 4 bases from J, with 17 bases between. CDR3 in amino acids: CATHVGASYNEQFF. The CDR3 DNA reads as TGTGCCACCCACGTAGGGGCCTCTTACAATGAGCAGTTCTTC.

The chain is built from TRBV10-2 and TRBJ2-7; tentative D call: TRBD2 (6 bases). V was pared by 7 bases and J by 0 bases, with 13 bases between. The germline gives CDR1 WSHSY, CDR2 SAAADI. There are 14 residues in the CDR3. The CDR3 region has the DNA TGCGCCAGCACCTCGACTAGAGGCTCCTACGAGCAGTACTTC. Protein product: CASTSTRGSYEQYF.